The 31 T cell receptor beta chains below were found in one sample sequenced in a study of blood T cell repertoires in COVID-19. Using immunoSEQ multiplex PCR, the repertoire was profiled, and TCRdb retains in-frame clones only, with some absent. The table shows 70,000 or so clones, with more than 80% occurring only once. Sequenced: peripheral blood. Receptors were obtained from an elderly woman with active COVID-19.

V gene TRBV5-1 combines with J gene TRBJ1-6; D not certain. Trimming stripped 0 bases from V and 5 bases from J, with 9 bases between. The germline V gene has CDR1 SGHRS and CDR2 YFSETQ. The CDR3 has 15 amino acids. The CDR3 bases are TGCGCCAGCAGCTTGGCCGGTCCGAATAATTCACCCCTCCACTTT. As protein: CASSLAGPNNSPLHF.

This chain's CDR3 is CASTSRDQPQHF. CDR3 bases: TGTGCCAGTACCTCCAGGGATCAGCCCCAGCATTTT. The V gene is TRBV19, the J gene TRBJ1-5, with a weak D call TRBD1 (5 bases). This CDR3 has 12 residues. Germline-derived CDR1 and CDR2 are LNHDA and SQIVND (reference sequence). V was clipped by 7 bases and J by 5 bases, with 9 bases between them.

The V call is TRBV3-1 (or the pseudogene TRBV3-2), the J call TRBJ2-3; TRBD2 aligns across 8 bases. Germline values: CDR1 LGHDT, CDR2 YNNKEL (reference sequence). The junction had 13 bases not matched to a gene; V was cut back by 1 base and J by 1 base. The CDR3 is 19 amino acids. In DNA form, the CDR3 reads TGTGCCAGCAGCCAAGTCGCGGGAGGCACCAGGTGGGGCACAGATACGCAGTATTTT. It is translated as CASSQVAGGTRWGTDTQYF.

V usage is TRBV15 and J usage is TRBJ2-7; 8 bases line up with TRBD1. The CDR3 spans 15 residues. V was clipped by 0 bases and J by 3 bases; unmatched bases: 4. Germline CDR1 and CDR2: LNHNV and YYDKDF (reference sequence). In DNA, the CDR3 is TGTGCCACCAGCAGAGATCGAGGACAGGGCTACGAGCAGTACTTC. Translation gives CATSRDRGQGYEQYF.

J is TRBJ1-2 and V is TRBV6-1; D possibly corresponds to TRBD1 (5 bases). This CDR3 has 12 residues. Germline CDR1 and CDR2: MNHNS and SASEGT. V was shortened by 2 bases and J by 8 bases, with 9 bases between the two germline ends. DNA of the CDR3: TGTGCCAGCAGTGAACAGGGCGGAGGCTACACCTTC. It translates to CASSEQGGGYTF.

This chain joins TRBV2 and TRBJ1-1; TRBD1 is a possible D gene (5 bases). The germline V gene has CDR1 SNHLY and CDR2 FYNNEI. CDR3 length: 15 residues. The germline V and J ends were trimmed by 6 bases and 2 bases, with 16 bases remaining between them. The CDR3 region has the DNA TGTGCCAGCAGCCTTTTGGGGCCCGCTAACACTGAAGCTTTCTTT. Its translation: CASSLLGPANTEAFF.

The J gene is TRBJ2-1, the V gene TRBV7-9; 11 bases map to TRBD1. J lost 3 bases, V lost 3 bases, and 4 bases had no gene match. The CDR3 is made up of 16 amino acids. CDR1 is SEHNR and CDR2 is FQNEAQ in the germline V gene (reference sequence). The DNA of the CDR3 is TGTGCCAGCAGCTTCTGGGGACAGGGGGTCTACAATGAGCAGTTCTTC. Translating it yields CASSFWGQGVYNEQFF.

The chain carries TRBV28 and TRBJ1-6; D remains ambiguous. In germline, CDR1 is MDHEN, CDR2 SYDVKM. Trimming pared 2 bases from V and 9 bases from J, leaving 14 bases between. This CDR3 contains 15 residues. CDR3 coding DNA: TGTGCCAGCAGTTTAGGCTCCGGTCGGGGTTCACCCCTCCACTTT. Translating gives CASSLGSGRGSPLHF.

V usage is TRBV5-5 and J usage is TRBJ2-2, with D hard to call. The CDR3 length is 13 residues. V lost 1 base and J lost 2, with 3 bases in between. Germline V gene sequence: CDR1 SGHKS, CDR2 YYEKEE (reference sequence). CDR3 amino acids: CASSLTNTGELFF. In DNA form, the CDR3 reads TGTGCCAGCAGCTTGACAAACACCGGGGAGCTGTTTTTT.

The CDR3 loop is CAWSVQGNQPQHF. DNA for the CDR3: TGTGCCTGGAGTGTACAGGGCAATCAGCCCCAGCATTTT. The rearrangement links TRBV30 to TRBJ1-5; tentatively, D is TRBD1 (5 bases). V gave up 0 bases and J gave up 2 bases, with 5 bases separating them. The germline gives CDR1 GTSNPN, CDR2 SVGIG (reference sequence). This CDR3 comprises 13 residues.

The rearrangement links TRBV7-2 to TRBJ2-7, with TRBD2 matching over 10 bases. J was trimmed by 4 bases and V by 6 bases; bases with no gene match: 9. This CDR3 is built from 15 residues. Germline CDR1 and CDR2: SGHTA and FQGNSA. CDR3 residues: CASSLTSGTQYEQYF. CDR3 in DNA: TGTGCCAGCAGTTTAACTAGCGGGACTCAATACGAGCAGTACTTC.

Remarks on this clone: An end of the junction differs from the germline gene, which may be a read error. V and J are TRBV10-3 and TRBJ2-1, with D possibly matching TRBD2 (5 bases). CDR3 length: 13 residues. The V gene's germline CDR1 is ENHRY and CDR2 SYGVKD. CDR3 loop: CAISGLTYNEQFF. DNA of the CDR3: TGTGCCATAAGTGGACTGACCTACAATGAGCAGTTCTTC.

Written as DNA, the CDR3 is TGTGCCAGTAGTCCGGGACAGGGTTATGGAAGAGATACGCAGTATTTT. Translation gives CASSPGQGYGRDTQYF. The V gene is TRBV19, the J gene TRBJ2-3; 9 nucleotides line up with TRBD1. The ends lost 5 bases at V and 5 bases at J; junction bases unmatched: 11. This CDR3 spans 16 amino acids. CDR1 LNHDA and CDR2 SQIVND come from the germline V gene (reference sequence).

This chain connects TRBV11-3 to TRBJ2-1; D gene uncertain. The V gene lost 2 bases and the J gene lost 0 bases, with 11 bases spanning the gap. The CDR3 has 16 amino acids. The germline CDR1 and CDR2 sequences are SGHNT and YENEEA. In nucleotides, the CDR3 is TGTGCCAGCAGCTTAATGACAACAAGCTCCTACAATGAGCAGTTCTTC. It specifies CASSLMTTSSYNEQFF.

J is TRBJ2-5 and V is TRBV9, with 11 bases identical to TRBD1. J lost 5 bases, V lost 4 bases, and 7 bases had no gene match. The CDR3 extends over 15 amino acids. CDR1 and CDR2 (germline): SGDLS, YYNGEE. The CDR3 DNA reads TGTGCCAGCAGCAGACGGACAGGGGGCGGGGAGACCCAGTACTTC. Translation gives CASSRRTGGGETQYF.

The chain has TRBV7-8 and TRBJ2-1, with TRBD2 identical over 14 bases. Trimming took 4 bases from V and 8 from J; bases not matched to a gene: 4. Germline CDR1 is SGHVS and CDR2 is FQNEAQ. The CDR3 totals 15 residues. Here the CDR3 reads CASSWGLAGEDEQFF. DNA of the CDR3: TGTGCCAGCAGCTGGGGACTAGCGGGGGAGGATGAGCAGTTCTTC.

The J gene is TRBJ1-6, the V gene TRBV7-3, with D possibly TRBD1 on 6 matching bases. Germline CDR1 reads SGHTA; CDR2 reads FQGTGA. CDR3 length: 14 residues. V lost 5 bases, J lost 7 bases, and 12 bases lay in between. In DNA form, the CDR3 reads TGTGCCAGCAGCCGACAGGCCCAAAATTCACCCCTCCACTTT. It translates to CASSRQAQNSPLHF.

The V and J genes are TRBV6-6 and TRBJ1-2; D is undetermined. Deletions cut 5 bases from V and 1 base from J, with 8 bases between. The CDR3 has 13 residues. Germline CDR1 and CDR2: MNHNY and SVGAGI (reference sequence). The chain's CDR3 is CASSPIFNYGYTF. The CDR3 DNA follows: TGTGCCAGCAGTCCTATTTTTAACTATGGCTACACCTTC.

A few counts support this clone. The CDR3 loop is CASSSPQGSTEAFF. CDR3 sequence (DNA): TGTGCCAGCAGCTCCCCTCAGGGGAGCACTGAAGCTTTCTTT. The rearrangement links TRBV5-4 to TRBJ1-1; the D gene is possibly TRBD1 (6 bases). CDR1 SGHNT and CDR2 YYREEE come from the germline V gene (reference sequence). The CDR3 runs to 14 residues. Trimming cost V 3 bases and J 4 bases, with 13 bases left between them.

This chain connects TRBV9 to TRBJ2-7; 10 bases line up with TRBD2. Germline trimming cut 4 bases from V and 1 base from J; bases unmatched to any gene: 5. CDR1 SGDLS and CDR2 YYNGEE come from the germline V gene. The CDR3 covers 15 residues. The CDR3 DNA reads as TGTGCCAGCAGCTCCGGACTAGCGGAATCCTACGAGCAGTACTTC. Amino acids: CASSSGLAESYEQYF.

This clone appeared a single time. The genes are TRBV19 and TRBJ1-3; D remains unclear. The germline V gene encodes CDR1 LNHDA and CDR2 SQIVND (reference sequence). Trimming removed 3 bases at V and 0 bases at J, with 18 bases between. CDR3 size: 18 residues. The CDR3 reads CASSIYGIDGASGNTIYF. In DNA form, the CDR3 reads TGTGCCAGTAGTATCTACGGGATTGACGGAGCCTCTGGAAACACCATATATTTT.

The chain carries TRBV21-1 and TRBJ2-3; the DNA was not used to check the table's D call, TRBD1. TRBV21-1 is termed a pseudogene. This CDR3 is built from 16 residues. The CDR3 nucleotides are TGTGCCAGCAGCATCCGCACAGGGGGTCGCACAGATACGCAGTATTTT. Translating it yields CASSIRTGGRTDTQYF.

The J gene is TRBJ1-6, the V gene TRBV28; no clear D. CDR1 is MDHEN, CDR2 SYDVKM, per germline. This CDR3 region has 15 residues. Trimming took 3 bases from V and 3 from J, leaving 9 bases between them. CDR3 DNA: TGTGCCAGCAGTTTCCCCAGAAACTATAATTCACCCCTCCACTTT. The encoded protein is CASSFPRNYNSPLHF.

This clone was recorded once. This chain joins TRBV18 and TRBJ2-5, with D possibly matching TRBD2 (6 bases). In germline, CDR1 is KGHSH, CDR2 LQKENI. This CDR3 spans 15 amino acids. V lost 5 bases, J lost 5 bases, and 18 bases lay in between. The CDR3 spells CASSTYQAAGETQYF. The CDR3 nucleotides are TGTGCCAGCTCAACTTATCAAGCTGCGGGGGAGACCCAGTACTTC.

The CDR3 nucleotides read TGTGCCAGCAGCTTAGGCTACTCACCAGCGTACTCCTACGAGCAGTACTTC. Translation: CASSLGYSPAYSYEQYF. The chain joins TRBV7-9 to TRBJ2-7; unclear D gene. Germline V gene sequence: CDR1 SEHNR, CDR2 FQNEAQ (reference sequence). Trimming removed 1 base from V and 0 bases from J, with 16 bases in between. The CDR3 has 17 amino acids.

The table lists this clone with a count of one. CDR3 amino acids: CASSETRDRVSNQPQHF. CDR3 DNA: TGTGCCAGTTCGGAAACGAGGGACAGGGTAAGCAATCAGCCCCAGCATTTT. The J gene is TRBJ1-5, the V gene TRBV19; the match to TRBD1 covers 9 bases. The CDR3 spans 17 residues. V was pared by 8 bases and J by 1 base, with 12 bases of the junction left unmatched. Germline V gene lookup returns CDR1 LNHDA and CDR2 SQIVND (reference sequence).

V and J are TRBV20-1 and TRBJ1-1; a possible D gene is TRBD1 (6 bases). The CDR3 is 11 residues long. Germline values: CDR1 DFQATT, CDR2 SNEGSKA (reference sequence). The germline V and J ends were trimmed by 5 bases and 6 bases, with 10 bases remaining between them. The CDR3 region has the DNA TGCAGTGCTGGGGGACAAGCTGAAGCTTTCTTT. This translates into CSAGGQAEAFF.

The chain has TRBV3-1 (or the pseudogene TRBV3-2) and TRBJ2-1, with 15 bases lining up with TRBD2. The CDR3 has 19 residues. In germline, CDR1 is LGHDT, CDR2 YNNKEL (reference sequence). Germline trimming cut 1 base from V and 0 bases from J; bases unmatched to any gene: 4. CDR3 nucleotide sequence: TGTGCCAGCAGCCAAGGTGGGACTAGCGGGAGGCGCTCCTACAATGAGCAGTTCTTC. It encodes CASSQGGTSGRRSYNEQFF.

The genes are TRBV4-2 and TRBJ2-7; unclear D gene. This CDR3 has 14 amino acids. Germline values: CDR1 LGHNA, CDR2 YNFKEQ. Trimming pared 1 base from V and 0 bases from J, leaving 7 bases between. CDR3 nucleotide sequence: TGTGCCAGCAGCCAAGGGCGCGGCTCCTACGAGCAGTACTTC. It yields the protein CASSQGRGSYEQYF.

This clone came up a few times. The chain recombines TRBV25-1 with TRBJ2-5; tentative D call: TRBD1 (6 bases). The germline CDR1 and CDR2 sequences are MGHDK and SYGVNS. The CDR3 has 17 residues. The V end lost 3 bases, the J end lost 0 bases, and 17 bases lay between the germline ends. CDR3 bases: TGTGCCAGCAGTGAGCTGAAGACAGGATCGTACCAAGAGACCCAGTACTTC. This codes for CASSELKTGSYQETQYF.

The table lists this clone with a count of one. The CDR3 nucleotides read TGTGCCAGCAGCTTAGGGCTAGTAGTCAATGAGCAGTTCTTC. Amino acids: CASSLGLVVNEQFF. This chain connects TRBV7-9 to TRBJ2-1; no reliable D call. V lost 1 base and J lost 6, with 10 bases in between. Germline V gives CDR1 SEHNR, CDR2 FQNEAQ (reference sequence). The CDR3 extends over 14 amino acids.